What follows are 32 T cell receptor beta chains derived from one specimen sequenced in a study of blood T cell repertoires in COVID-19. Only in-frame clones appear in the TCRdb table, and some are missing; sequencing was by immunoSEQ multiplex PCR. The sample consists of 80,000 to 95,000 clones, around 90% of them appearing once. The sequenced material came from peripheral blood. These receptors were obtained from a woman aged 70 to 79 with acute or convalescent COVID-19.

This chain uses TRBV11-3 with TRBJ2-3, with 10 bases lining up with TRBD2. CDR1 and CDR2 (germline): SGHNT, YENEEA. The CDR3 is 17 residues long. Trimming took 1 base from V and 5 from J; bases not matched to a gene: 9. CDR3 region: CASSLGTLAGDRDTQYF. CDR3 sequence (DNA): TGTGCCAGCAGCTTAGGCACTCTAGCGGGGGATAGAGATACGCAGTATTTT.

The chain couples TRBV20-1 to TRBJ2-3; TRBD1 or TRBD2 may be the D gene (5 bases each). This CDR3 contains 14 residues. The germline V and J ends were trimmed by 3 bases and 6 bases, with 16 bases remaining between them. Germline V gene sequence: CDR1 DFQATT, CDR2 SNEGSKA (reference sequence). In nucleotides, the CDR3 is TGCAGTGCTAGTGGGGCTCGAATAGCGGATACGCAGTATTTT. It encodes CSASGARIADTQYF.

The chain recombines TRBV18 with TRBJ2-1, with 14 nucleotides matching TRBD2. The germline V gene has CDR1 KGHSH and CDR2 LQKENI. The J segment lost 7 bases and the V segment lost 3 bases, leaving 5 bases of the junction unmatched. This CDR3 has 16 amino acids. Here the CDR3 reads CASSPWTSGRNNEQFF. CDR3 in DNA: TGTGCCAGCTCACCCTGGACTAGCGGGAGGAATAATGAGCAGTTCTTC.

V gene TRBV13 combines with J gene TRBJ1-2; a possible D gene is TRBD1 (6 bases). CDR1 is PRHDT and CDR2 is FYEKMQ in the germline V gene (reference sequence). This CDR3 has 13 amino acids. Trimming pared 2 bases from V and 7 bases from J, leaving 11 bases between. CDR3 nucleotide sequence: TGTGCCAGCAGCTTATCGGGGGGCGGTGGCTACACCTTC. This gives the protein CASSLSGGGGYTF.

This clone was detected a few times. The CDR3 protein is CASRVSAVNTEAFF. The CDR3 DNA is TGCGCCAGCAGAGTTTCGGCGGTGAACACTGAAGCTTTCTTT. V usage is TRBV10-2 and J usage is TRBJ1-1; D remains unclear. The CDR3 consists of 14 residues. Trimming took off 6 bases at V and 0 bases at J, with 11 bases between the two ends. In germline, CDR1 is WSHSY, CDR2 SAAADI.

The rearrangement uses TRBV18 and TRBJ1-1; D is perhaps TRBD1 (5 bases). This CDR3 has 13 amino acids. Germline CDR1 and CDR2: KGHSH and LQKENI. Trimming took off 4 bases at V and 4 bases at J, with 10 bases between the two ends. CDR3 in amino acids: CASSRGGTTEAFF. The CDR3 DNA reads TGTGCCAGCTCACGCGGGGGGACCACTGAAGCTTTCTTT.

The CDR3: CASTGTGGNTIYF. The CDR3 nucleotides are TGTGCCAGCACTGGGACAGGGGGAAACACCATATATTTT. The chain uses TRBV6-5 and TRBJ1-3; TRBD1 matches at 9 bases. Trimming took 7 bases from V and 4 from J; bases not matched to a gene: 2. Germline V gives CDR1 MNHEY, CDR2 SVGAGI. The CDR3 sequence is 13 residues long.

The chain couples TRBV28 to TRBJ1-5, with a weak D call TRBD1 (5 bases). Germline CDR1 reads MDHEN; CDR2 reads SYDVKM. This CDR3 region has 13 residues. Trimming cost V 4 bases and J 6 bases, with 10 bases left between them. The CDR3 region is CASSSGLGQPQHF. CDR3 in DNA: TGTGCCAGCAGTTCAGGGTTAGGTCAGCCCCAGCATTTT.

V and J are TRBV28 and TRBJ1-1; 7 bases agree with TRBD1. Germline V gene sequence: CDR1 MDHEN, CDR2 SYDVKM. The V and J ends lost 1 base and 2 bases, in that order; junction bases with no gene match: 4. The CDR3 contains 15 residues. The CDR3 protein is CASSLFRGLNTEAFF. DNA of the CDR3: TGTGCCAGCAGTTTATTCAGGGGGTTAAACACTGAAGCTTTCTTT.

This clone was counted between two and nine times. This chain links TRBV29-1 with TRBJ1-1; D not certain. The CDR3 totals 14 residues. The germline V gene encodes CDR1 SQVTM and CDR2 ANQGSEA. V lost 2 bases to trimming and J lost 0 bases, with 10 bases between them. Here the CDR3 reads CSVENTILNTEAFF. As DNA, the CDR3 is TGCAGCGTTGAAAACACAATTTTGAACACTGAAGCTTTCTTT.

The chain joins TRBV29-1 to TRBJ1-1; possibly TRBD1 for D (6 bases). This CDR3 is 14 amino acids long. Per the germline V gene, CDR1 is SQVTM and CDR2 is ANQGSEA. V dropped 4 bases and J dropped 1 base, with 13 bases sitting between them. CDR3 amino acids: CSVARDTSNTEAFF. CDR3 nucleotides: TGCAGCGTTGCCCGGGACACTTCGAACACTGAAGCTTTCTTT.

V is TRBV6-1 and J is TRBJ2-2; 11 nucleotides match TRBD2. The V and J ends lost 1 base and 7 bases, in that order; junction bases with no gene match: 17. Germline V gene sequence: CDR1 MNHNS, CDR2 SASEGT. This CDR3 has 20 residues. This chain's CDR3 is CASSEGGLADPGADIGELFF. Here the CDR3 DNA reads TGTGCCAGCAGTGAAGGGGGACTAGCGGACCCCGGAGCGGATATCGGGGAGCTGTTTTTT.

The CDR3 DNA sequence: TGCAGTGCTAGTGCGGACACCTACGAGCAGTACTTC. It encodes CSASADTYEQYF. The J gene is TRBJ2-7, the V gene TRBV20-1, with D possibly TRBD1 on 5 matching bases. The CDR3 totals 12 residues. Germline lookup yields CDR1 DFQATT and CDR2 SNEGSKA (reference sequence). V lost 3 bases to trimming and J lost 2 bases, with 8 bases between them.

This chain connects TRBV5-6 to TRBJ2-1, with TRBD2 matching 7 bases. CDR1 SGHDT and CDR2 YYEEEE come from the germline V gene. V trimming: 0 bases; J trimming: 3 bases; junction bases outside the gene matches: 3. This CDR3 is built from 15 residues. This CDR3 is CASSLGLAVYNEQFF. As DNA, the CDR3 is TGTGCCAGCAGCTTGGGGCTAGCGGTCTACAATGAGCAGTTCTTC.

The CDR3 loop reads CASGRDSYEQYV. The CDR3 coding sequence is TGCGCCAGCGGGAGGGACTCCTACGAGCAGTACGTC. The chain has TRBV10-2 and TRBJ2-7; 7 nucleotides agree with TRBD2. The CDR3 covers 12 residues. The germline V gene encodes CDR1 WSHSY and CDR2 SAAADI. V gave up 8 bases and J gave up 0 bases; unmatched junction bases: 1.

This chain connects TRBV7-9 to TRBJ1-2, with D hard to call. Trimming left V 5 bases short and J 5 bases short, with 15 bases between. The CDR3 spans 14 residues. Germline V CDR1 and CDR2: SEHNR, FQNEAQ (reference sequence). The CDR3 region is CASSARAGPYGYTF. The CDR3 region has the DNA TGTGCCAGCAGCGCGCGGGCCGGGCCTTATGGCTACACCTTC.

The chain is built from TRBV19 and TRBJ1-2, with no clear D. The V end lost 1 base, the J end lost 4 bases, and 4 bases lay between the germline ends. The CDR3 length is 12 residues. Germline V gene data show CDR1 as LNHDA and CDR2 as SQIVND (reference sequence). The CDR3 region has the DNA TGTGCCAGTAGTATAGCCAGCTATGGCTACACCTTC. This encodes CASSIASYGYTF. Together with reference TRBV19 and TRBJ1-2, the CDR3 gives the full variable domain: DGGITQSPKYLFRKEGQNVTLSCEQNLNHDAMYWYRQDPGQGLRLIYYSQIVNDFQKGDIAEGYSVSREKKESFPLTVTSAQKNPTAFYLCASSIASYGYTFGSGTRLTVV.

The gene calls are TRBV28 and TRBJ2-1; 9 bases line up with TRBD1. Germline V gives CDR1 MDHEN, CDR2 SYDVKM. This CDR3 is built from 16 residues. V gave up 3 bases and J gave up 6 bases; unmatched junction bases: 9. The CDR3 loop reads CASSFSGTGILNEQFF. The DNA for the CDR3 is TGTGCCAGCAGTTTTAGTGGGACAGGGATCCTCAATGAGCAGTTCTTC.

V is TRBV2 and J is TRBJ2-2; D is possibly TRBD2 (5 bases). This CDR3 has 12 amino acids. Germline values: CDR1 SNHLY, CDR2 FYNNEI. Trimming cost V 8 bases and J 6 bases, with 10 bases left between them. The CDR3 here is CASVQEAGELFF. The CDR3 region has the DNA TGTGCCAGCGTCCAGGAGGCCGGGGAGCTGTTTTTT.

J is TRBJ1-2 and V is TRBV6-5; D perhaps matches TRBD1 (5 bases). V lost 2 bases, J lost 0 bases, and 7 bases lay in between. This CDR3 contains 14 residues. Germline assignment: CDR1 MNHEY and CDR2 SVGAGI. The CDR3 here is CASSYRGSNYGYTF. The CDR3 nucleotides are TGTGCCAGCAGTTACAGGGGATCTAACTATGGCTACACCTTC.

The genes are TRBV5-4 and TRBJ1-5; D is unclear. The CDR3 sequence is 15 residues long. Trimming took 0 bases from V and 7 from J, leaving 14 bases between them. Germline V CDR1 and CDR2: SGHNT, YYREEE (reference sequence). The CDR3 bases are TGTGCCAGCAGCTTGGACAGCACGGCGGGGCAGCCCCAGCATTTT. As protein: CASSLDSTAGQPQHF. The variable domain in full, with the rest retrieved from reference TRBV5-4 and TRBJ1-5, is ETGVTQSPTHLIKTRGQQVTLRCSSQSGHNTVSWYQQALGQGPQFIFQYYREEENGRGNFPPRFSGLQFPNYSSELNVNALELDDSALYLCASSLDSTAGQPQHFGDGTRLSIL.

V gene TRBV29-1 combines with J gene TRBJ2-1; 9 bases agree with TRBD1. Germline V gene sequence: CDR1 SQVTM, CDR2 ANQGSEA. V was pared by 3 bases and J by 9 bases, with 6 bases of the junction left unmatched. The CDR3 runs to 13 residues. CDR3: CSVEGTGWPEQFF. The CDR3 nucleotides read TGCAGCGTTGAGGGGACAGGGTGGCCTGAGCAGTTCTTC.

This clone was detected only a few times. The V call is TRBV29-1, the J call TRBJ1-1; weak D call: TRBD1 (5 bases). This CDR3 is 13 amino acids long. Germline lookup yields CDR1 SQVTM and CDR2 ANQGSEA. V lost 5 bases and J lost 4, with 14 bases in between. CDR3 protein: CSVQTGGSTEAFF. Written as DNA, the CDR3 is TGCAGCGTTCAGACCGGGGGTAGCACTGAAGCTTTCTTT.

The J gene is TRBJ2-5, the V gene TRBV6-5; a weak D match, TRBD2 (6 bases). The V end lost 7 bases, the J end lost 3 bases, and 18 bases lay between the germline ends. The V gene's germline CDR1 is MNHEY and CDR2 SVGAGI. The CDR3 consists of 15 residues. CDR3 bases: TGTGCCAGCACTCTTTTTGATGGCGGGAAAGAGACCCAGTACTTC. Its protein is CASTLFDGGKETQYF.

The J gene is TRBJ1-1, the V gene TRBV18; the match to TRBD1 covers 12 bases. Germline V gives CDR1 KGHSH, CDR2 LQKENI. This CDR3 is built from 15 residues. V shed 4 bases and J 4 bases; nucleotides not matched to a gene: 4. CDR3 sequence reads: CASSRGTGGGTEAFF. The CDR3, as DNA: TGTGCCAGCTCACGGGGGACAGGGGGCGGCACTGAAGCTTTCTTT.

The chain carries TRBV4-2 and TRBJ2-3; perhaps TRBD2 as D (6 bases). Trimming took off 4 bases at V and 2 bases at J, with 16 bases between the two ends. The CDR3 is 16 amino acids. From germline, CDR1 is LGHNA and CDR2 YNFKEQ. CDR3 sequence: CASSRQPTSPTDTQYF. CDR3 nucleotides: TGTGCCAGCAGCCGCCAACCCACTAGCCCCACAGATACGCAGTATTTT.

The rearrangement joins TRBV5-1 to TRBJ2-3; D may be TRBD2 (5 bases). The CDR3 has 18 amino acids. The germline gives CDR1 SGHRS, CDR2 YFSETQ. V was trimmed by 0 bases and J by 2 bases, leaving 19 bases between them. The CDR3 coding sequence is TGCGCCAGCAGCTTGGTATTCGCGGGCCCAGCGTCCACAGATACGCAGTATTTT. Its protein product is CASSLVFAGPASTDTQYF.

V usage is TRBV5-1 and J usage is TRBJ1-2; D unresolved. The CDR3 consists of 13 residues. Germline V gene sequence: CDR1 SGHRS, CDR2 YFSETQ. V shed 2 bases and J shed 6 bases, with 11 bases lying between them. CDR3 DNA: TGCGCCAGCAGCTTAGGGAGGAGTGATGGCTACACCTTC. The encoded protein is CASSLGRSDGYTF.

This clone appeared a single time. The chain has TRBV5-1 and TRBJ2-4, with a possible D match to TRBD2 (5 bases). In germline, CDR1 is SGHRS, CDR2 YFSETQ. V was clipped by 5 bases and J by 1 base, with 19 bases between them. The CDR3 contains 17 residues. CDR3 amino acids: CASRQSPLIAAKNIQYF. The CDR3 nucleotides read TGCGCCAGCAGACAATCCCCCTTGATAGCGGCCAAAAACATTCAGTACTTC.

The chain carries TRBV5-1 and TRBJ1-2, with 8 nucleotides matching TRBD1. With 4 bases clipped from V and 5 bases from J, the junction kept 7 bases outside the gene matches. Per germline, CDR1 SGHRS and CDR2 YFSETQ. The CDR3 extends over 14 amino acids. The chain's CDR3 is CASSRGTGNYGYTF. CDR3 nucleotide sequence: TGCGCCAGCAGCAGGGGGACAGGCAATTATGGCTACACCTTC.

This clone has only one observation. V and J are TRBV7-2 and TRBJ2-1; 8 positions agree with TRBD2. CDR1 is SGHTA and CDR2 is FQGNSA in the germline V gene. V was pared by 3 bases and J by 6 bases, with 4 bases of the junction left unmatched. This CDR3 is 14 amino acids long. This CDR3 reads CASSFILAGNEQFF. The CDR3 DNA is TGTGCCAGCAGCTTCATTCTAGCGGGCAATGAGCAGTTCTTC.

The sample holds a few counts of this clone. This sequence joins TRBV3-1 (or the pseudogene TRBV3-2) and TRBJ1-5; D unresolved. Germline V lookup: CDR1 LGHDT, CDR2 YNNKEL (reference sequence). There are 12 residues in the CDR3. Trimming took off 2 bases at V and 4 bases at J, with 3 bases between the two ends. Here the CDR3 reads CASSQTNQPQHF. As DNA, the CDR3 is TGTGCCAGCAGCCAAACTAATCAGCCCCAGCATTTT.